Below, 14 T cell receptor beta chains from the same sample are listed, as sequenced in a study of T cells in Graves' hyperthyroidism and ophthalmopathy. TCR beta CDR3 regions were amplified from RNA transcripts. A set of HTBI primers served as the primers for a first-round RT-PCR of the TCR CDR3. From the multiplex PCR reads, TCRdb called clonotypes with MiXCR, one entry per CDR3 protein. The sample has over 450,000 distinct CDR3 sequences; 17% are singletons. Sequenced material: blood. The receptors come from a woman aged 18 to 35 with Graves' ophthalmopathy.

The rearrangement uses TRBV13 and TRBJ1-6; D not certain. Germline V gene lookup returns CDR1 PRHDT and CDR2 FYEKMQ (reference sequence). The CDR3 is made up of 17 amino acids. Trimming removed 0 bases at V and 4 bases at J, with 13 bases between. The CDR3 DNA reads TGTGCCAGCAGCTTAGGCCTTGACGGAAATTATAATTCACCCCTCCACTTT. This sequence encodes CASSLGLDGNYNSPLHF.

There are a few counts of this clonotype. V is TRBV3-1 and J is TRBJ2-1; 9 bases align to TRBD2. There are 14 residues in the CDR3. The germline V gene has CDR1 LGHDT and CDR2 YNNKEL (reference sequence). Trimming took 3 bases from V and 7 from J; bases not matched to a gene: 4. CDR3 residues: CASSHSGGDNEQFF. In nucleotides, the CDR3 is TGTGCCAGCAGCCATAGCGGGGGCGATAATGAGCAGTTCTTC.

J is TRBJ2-5 and V is TRBV4-1, with 8 bases aligning to TRBD2. This CDR3 spans 17 amino acids. The V and J ends lost 0 bases and 5 bases, in that order; junction bases with no gene match: 11. Germline CDR1 and CDR2: MGHRA and YSYEKL. The CDR3 DNA follows: TGCGCCAGCAGCCAAGATACCTCAACGGGGGGGCATGAGACCCAGTACTTC. Translating it yields CASSQDTSTGGHETQYF.

This chain joins TRBV6-1 and TRBJ1-1; D unclear. Trimming removed 2 bases at V and 3 bases at J, with 13 bases between. From germline, CDR1 is MNHNS and CDR2 SASEGT. This CDR3 contains 15 residues. The CDR3 loop is CASSESGGLDTEAFF. In nucleotides, the CDR3 is TGTGCCAGCAGTGAATCAGGCGGGCTAGACACTGAAGCTTTCTTT.

This clonotype was found many times. The chain links TRBV28 to TRBJ2-7, with 8 bases matching TRBD1. This CDR3 has 17 amino acids. The V and J ends lost 3 bases and 3 bases, in that order; junction bases with no gene match: 13. Germline-derived CDR1 and CDR2 are MDHEN and SYDVKM. For the CDR3, the DNA is TGTGCCAGCAGTTTCGTCTCCGGGACAGGTTTTCTCTACGAGCAGTACTTC. It codes for CASSFVSGTGFLYEQYF.

This clonotype has only a few counts. The rearrangement joins TRBV20-1 to TRBJ2-5; TRBD1 aligns across 7 bases. Trimming cost V 6 bases and J 0 bases; bases outside gene matches: 10. This CDR3 region has 15 residues. Germline V gene data show CDR1 as DFQATT and CDR2 as SNEGSKA (reference sequence). The DNA of the CDR3 is TGCAGTGCAATGGACAGGTTGAACAACCAAGAGACCCAGTACTTC. Its protein product is CSAMDRLNNQETQYF.

CDR3 nucleotide sequence: TGCAGCGCCCTCACTGGAAACACCATATATTTT. Protein: CSALTGNTIYF. The chain has TRBV29-1 and TRBJ1-3; no firm D call. This CDR3 has 11 residues. CDR1 and CDR2 from the germline V gene are SQVTM and ANQGSEA. V lost 7 bases to trimming and J lost 2 bases, with 6 bases between them.

The chain recombines TRBV7-8 with TRBJ1-2, with TRBD1 matching 11 bases. J gave up 4 bases and V 4 bases, and 11 bases lay outside the gene matches. Germline V gene data show CDR1 as SGHVS and CDR2 as FQNEAQ. The CDR3 loop spans 17 amino acids. The CDR3 spells CASSSSTVGQGGYGYTF. The CDR3 bases are TGTGCCAGCAGCTCTAGCACAGTGGGACAGGGGGGCTATGGCTACACCTTC.

The rearrangement links TRBV6-4 to TRBJ2-1; maybe TRBD1 (8 bases). V was shortened by 7 bases and J by 6 bases, with 16 bases between the two germline ends. CDR3 length: 14 amino acids. Germline lookup yields CDR1 MRHNA and CDR2 SNTAGT. The CDR3 protein is CASKTGEGGNEQFF. Here the CDR3 DNA reads TGTGCCAGCAAGACAGGGGAGGGTGGCAATGAGCAGTTCTTC.

This clonotype was seen many times. The gene calls are TRBV7-2 and TRBJ2-3, with D perhaps assigned TRBD1 or TRBD2 (5 bases each). The CDR3 covers 16 residues. The germline CDR1 and CDR2 sequences are SGHTA and FQGNSA. V was pared by 5 bases and J by 4 bases, with 19 bases between. For the CDR3, the DNA is TGTGCCAGCAGCCCAATAGAGGGGAGTAACGCAGATACGCAGTATTTT. Its protein product is CASSPIEGSNADTQYF.

This clonotype appeared a few times. The chain joins TRBV5-1 to TRBJ2-7; D unclear. V was clipped by 0 bases and J by 0 bases, with 4 bases between them. CDR3 size: 13 residues. Germline V gene data show CDR1 as SGHRS and CDR2 as YFSETQ. For the CDR3, the DNA is TGCGCCAGCAGCTTGGTAACCTCCTACGAGCAGTACTTC. Protein: CASSLVTSYEQYF.

This clonotype was counted at least ten times. The rearrangement links TRBV12-3 or TRBV12-4 to TRBJ2-3, with 11 bases lining up with TRBD2. With V trimmed by 6 bases and J by 6 bases, 8 bases remained unmatched. The CDR3 is 15 residues long. The CDR3 nucleotides read TGTGCCAGCAGGGACTTAGCGGGAGGGGAGGATACGCAGTATTTT. Its translation: CASRDLAGGEDTQYF.

In its sample, this clonotype was seen many times. The chain employs TRBV14 and TRBJ2-7, with a possible D match to TRBD2 (6 bases). V was shortened by 5 bases and J by 2 bases, with 16 bases between the two germline ends. Germline lookup yields CDR1 SGHDN and CDR2 FVKESK. This CDR3 spans 15 amino acids. DNA for the CDR3: TGTGCCAGCAGCAAACCGGGACTCCCTACCTACGAGCAGTACTTC. Its translation is CASSKPGLPTYEQYF.

This clonotype occurred many times. The J gene is TRBJ2-1, the V gene TRBV7-9; 10 nucleotides line up with TRBD2. V lost 5 bases to trimming and J lost 5 bases; unmatched junction nucleotides: 0. CDR1 is SEHNR, CDR2 FQNEAQ, per germline (reference sequence). The CDR3 has 13 amino acids. The CDR3 nucleotides read TGTGCCAGCAGCGGACTAGCGGACAATGAGCAGTTCTTC. It codes for CASSGLADNEQFF.